This section outlines one TCR beta chain sequence together with its context. The record originates from a study of T cells expressing NK-cell markers. TCRdb reprocessed the 5' RACE reads, keeping one entry per CDR3 protein, no DNA. Here the sample table reports about 550,000 distinct CDR3 sequences. The CDR3 is 17 residues long. The V gene's germline CDR1 is LGHDT and CDR2 YNNKEL (reference sequence). The chain joins TRBV3-1 to TRBJ2-3; TCRdb's D call of TRBD2 is untestable without DNA. Sample: blood T cells: a sorted CD56 or NKG2C T cell subset, CD4+ or CD8+ T cells, or bulk PBMC T cells (not recorded which). This TCR derives from a man aged 18-30 years in good health. CDR3 loop: CASSPGGGTSGTDTQYF.